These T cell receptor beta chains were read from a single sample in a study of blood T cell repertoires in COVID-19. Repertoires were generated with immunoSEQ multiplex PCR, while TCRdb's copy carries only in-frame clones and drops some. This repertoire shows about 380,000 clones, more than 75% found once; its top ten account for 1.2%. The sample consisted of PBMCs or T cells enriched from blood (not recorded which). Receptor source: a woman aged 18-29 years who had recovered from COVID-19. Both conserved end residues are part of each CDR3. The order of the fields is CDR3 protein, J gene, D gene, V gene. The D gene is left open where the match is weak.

CDR3 protein: CASSVEQGEQFF
J gene: TRBJ2-1
D gene: NA
V gene: TRBV9

CDR3 protein: CASSVGNSIWGYTF
J gene: TRBJ1-2
D gene: NA
V gene: TRBV9

CDR3 protein: CASSPTSGPYNEQFF
J gene: TRBJ2-1
D gene: TRBD2
V gene: TRBV7-9

CDR3 protein: CASSLDHMGGTEAFF
J gene: TRBJ1-1
D gene: NA
V gene: TRBV11-2

CDR3 protein: CASSLWGTGGYNEQFF
J gene: TRBJ2-1
D gene: TRBD1
V gene: TRBV27

CDR3 protein: CASSKTGRETQYF
J gene: TRBJ2-5
D gene: TRBD1
V gene: TRBV12-3/TRBV12-4

CDR3 protein: CASRGADVNEQFF
J gene: TRBJ2-1
D gene: NA
V gene: TRBV2

CDR3 protein: CASGGTPAREQYF
J gene: TRBJ2-7
D gene: NA
V gene: TRBV25-1

CDR3 protein: CASSRGTAEAFF
J gene: TRBJ1-1
D gene: TRBD1
V gene: TRBV11-2

CDR3 protein: CASSDGRGAGDTQYF
J gene: TRBJ2-3
D gene: NA
V gene: TRBV6-4

CDR3 protein: CASSLVENPEAFF
J gene: TRBJ1-1
D gene: NA
V gene: TRBV7-9

CDR3 protein: CASSQDKYSNQPQHF
J gene: TRBJ1-5
D gene: NA
V gene: TRBV4-1

CDR3 protein: CASSQGAPSEAFF
J gene: TRBJ1-1
D gene: NA
V gene: TRBV4-2

CDR3 protein: CASSLQGKPNQPQHF
J gene: TRBJ1-5
D gene: NA
V gene: TRBV27

CDR3 protein: CASSIPGTASSPLHF
J gene: TRBJ1-6
D gene: TRBD1
V gene: TRBV19

CDR3 protein: CASQNRDSLYEQYF
J gene: TRBJ2-7
D gene: NA
V gene: TRBV19

CDR3 protein: CASSQSGNTIYF
J gene: TRBJ1-3
D gene: NA
V gene: TRBV5-6

CDR3 protein: CASREKLAGDYEQYF
J gene: TRBJ2-7
D gene: TRBD2
V gene: TRBV2

CDR3 protein: CASSLATGETQYF
J gene: TRBJ2-5
D gene: NA
V gene: TRBV12-1

CDR3 protein: CASSEGQKNSPLHF
J gene: TRBJ1-6
D gene: TRBD1
V gene: TRBV7-3

CDR3 protein: CASSFGGDRTRANYGYTF
J gene: TRBJ1-2
D gene: NA
V gene: TRBV11-3

CDR3 protein: CASSYGGGVGETQYF
J gene: TRBJ2-5
D gene: TRBD2
V gene: TRBV3-1/TRBV3-2

CDR3 protein: CASSQLGGKGTEAFF
J gene: TRBJ1-1
D gene: NA
V gene: TRBV3-1/TRBV3-2

CDR3 protein: CASRNRSSTPGGNTIYF
J gene: TRBJ1-3
D gene: NA
V gene: TRBV6-4

CDR3 protein: CAISETGQGYEQYF
J gene: TRBJ2-7
D gene: TRBD1
V gene: TRBV10-3

CDR3 protein: CASSIDGENSPLHF
J gene: TRBJ1-6
D gene: NA
V gene: TRBV10-1

CDR3 protein: CARDRWGRIKQFF
J gene: TRBJ2-1
D gene: NA
V gene: TRBV21-1

CDR3 protein: CASSSISTRQALGYTF
J gene: TRBJ1-2
D gene: NA
V gene: TRBV5-5

CDR3 protein: CASSLSGPYNEQFF
J gene: TRBJ2-1
D gene: NA
V gene: TRBV7-3

CDR3 protein: CASSLASGTGELFF
J gene: TRBJ2-2
D gene: NA
V gene: TRBV5-5

CDR3 protein: CASTFQGDGYTF
J gene: TRBJ1-2
D gene: TRBD1
V gene: TRBV12-3/TRBV12-4

CDR3 protein: CASSATEYQETQYF
J gene: TRBJ2-5
D gene: NA
V gene: TRBV19

CDR3 protein: CASSFTENEQFF
J gene: TRBJ2-1
D gene: NA
V gene: TRBV5-8

CDR3 protein: CASSGGLDQPQHF
J gene: TRBJ1-5
D gene: NA
V gene: TRBV5-1

CDR3 protein: CASSSEGGVNYGYTF
J gene: TRBJ1-2
D gene: NA
V gene: TRBV6-5

CDR3 protein: CASSLSRGQFF
J gene: TRBJ2-1
D gene: NA
V gene: TRBV28

CDR3 protein: CASSFTGGEQYF
J gene: TRBJ2-7
D gene: TRBD2
V gene: TRBV12-3/TRBV12-4

CDR3 protein: CASSLDGGAGNEQFF
J gene: TRBJ2-1
D gene: TRBD2
V gene: TRBV5-4

CDR3 protein: CASSIVQRRQGAEAFF
J gene: TRBJ1-1
D gene: TRBD1
V gene: TRBV19

CDR3 protein: CASSLSVSNEKLFF
J gene: TRBJ1-4
D gene: NA
V gene: TRBV7-9

CDR3 protein: CASSYSGGGTGELFF
J gene: TRBJ2-2
D gene: NA
V gene: TRBV6-5

CDR3 protein: CASSLARHSTGELFF
J gene: TRBJ2-2
D gene: NA
V gene: TRBV7-2

CDR3 protein: CASSKRKGLFSGNTIYF
J gene: TRBJ1-3
D gene: NA
V gene: TRBV21-1

CDR3 protein: CGSTGAKNTEAFF
J gene: TRBJ1-1
D gene: TRBD1
V gene: TRBV6-5

CDR3 protein: CAWSVGRAAFF
J gene: TRBJ1-1
D gene: NA
V gene: TRBV30

CDR3 protein: CASSFSGGLSYEQYF
J gene: TRBJ2-7
D gene: TRBD2
V gene: TRBV27

CDR3 protein: CASSGYRGGNGYTF
J gene: TRBJ1-2
D gene: TRBD1
V gene: TRBV28

CDR3 protein: CSAAGGPQFF
J gene: TRBJ2-1
D gene: NA
V gene: TRBV20-1

CDR3 protein: CASSPTGSYGYTF
J gene: TRBJ1-2
D gene: TRBD1
V gene: TRBV3-1/TRBV3-2

CDR3 protein: CASTPGRSYGYTF
J gene: TRBJ1-2
D gene: NA
V gene: TRBV6-5

CDR3 protein: CASSYPRGFAEAFF
J gene: TRBJ1-1
D gene: NA
V gene: TRBV7-2